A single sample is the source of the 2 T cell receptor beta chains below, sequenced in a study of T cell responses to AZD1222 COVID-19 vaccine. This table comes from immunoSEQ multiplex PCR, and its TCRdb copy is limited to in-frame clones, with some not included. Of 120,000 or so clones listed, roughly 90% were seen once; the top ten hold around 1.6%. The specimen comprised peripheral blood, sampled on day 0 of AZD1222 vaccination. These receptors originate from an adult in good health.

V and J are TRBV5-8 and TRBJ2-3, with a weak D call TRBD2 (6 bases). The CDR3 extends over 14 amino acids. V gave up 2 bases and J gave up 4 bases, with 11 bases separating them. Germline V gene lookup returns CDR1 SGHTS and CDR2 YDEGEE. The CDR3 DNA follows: TGTGCCAGCAGCTTAGGAGGGGCTCCAGATACGCAGTATTTT. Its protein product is CASSLGGAPDTQYF.

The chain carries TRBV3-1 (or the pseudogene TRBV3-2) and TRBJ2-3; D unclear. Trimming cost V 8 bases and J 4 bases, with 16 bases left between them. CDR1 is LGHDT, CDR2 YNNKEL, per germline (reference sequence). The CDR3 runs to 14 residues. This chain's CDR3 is CASALGTAPDTQYF. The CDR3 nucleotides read TGTGCCAGCGCCCTGGGCACCGCGCCAGATACGCAGTATTTT.